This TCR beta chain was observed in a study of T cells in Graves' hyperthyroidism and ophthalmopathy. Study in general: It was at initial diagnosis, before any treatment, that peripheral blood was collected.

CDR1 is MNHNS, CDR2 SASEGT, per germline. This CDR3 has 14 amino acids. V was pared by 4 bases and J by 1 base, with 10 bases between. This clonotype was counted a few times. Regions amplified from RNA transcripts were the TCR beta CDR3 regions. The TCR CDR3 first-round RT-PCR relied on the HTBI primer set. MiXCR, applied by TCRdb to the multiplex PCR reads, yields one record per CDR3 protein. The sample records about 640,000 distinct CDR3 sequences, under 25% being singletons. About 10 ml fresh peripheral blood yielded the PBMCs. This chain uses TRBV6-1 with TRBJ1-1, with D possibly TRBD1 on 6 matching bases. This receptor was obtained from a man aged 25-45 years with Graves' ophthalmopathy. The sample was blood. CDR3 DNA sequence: TGTGCCAGCAGTGTATGGGACACGAACACTGAAGCTTTCTTT. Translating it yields CASSVWDTNTEAFF.